This T cell receptor beta chain was profiled in a study of glioma-infiltrating T cells. Findings and caveats of the study: Tissue and blood shared very few CDR3 sequences. Tissue-blood divergence was below expectation in non-neoplastic patients, above in gliomas.

This clonotype was found many times. Its antigen is still unknown. The CDR3 has 15 residues. The V gene lost 3 bases and the J gene lost 0 bases, with 8 bases spanning the gap. Germline assignment: CDR1 MGHRA and CDR2 YSYEKL. Using RNA template, CDR3s of TCR alpha and beta were amplified with iRepertoire arm-PCR. Input was 100-400 ng of tissue mRNA or PBMC total RNA. TCRdb re-analysed the multiplex PCR reads in MiXCR, keeping a single row per CDR3 protein. The sample includes under 150,000 distinct CDR3 sequences, 20% to 25% seen only once; the top ten take about 30%. The receptor was isolated from a human donor with low-grade glioma or glioblastoma, undergoing nonglioma brain surgery, or in good health (not recorded which). Sequenced input: glioma tissue, nonneoplastic brain tissue, or PBMCs (not recorded which). The J gene is TRBJ1-4, the V gene TRBV4-1, with a weak D call TRBD1 (6 bases). The CDR3 DNA sequence: TGCGCCAGCAGCCAGGGGGCAGCAACTAATGAAAAACTGTTTTTT. Residues: CASSQGAATNEKLFF.